Listed below are T cell receptor beta chains from one sample, sequenced in a study of control samples from healthy donors and cancer patients. Profiled with immunoSEQ multiplex PCR; TCRdb holds only in-frame clones, not every one. In the table there are around 140,000 clones, over 85% of which are singletons. The material sequenced was PBMCs. The receptors derive from a man aged 50 to 60 with head and neck cancer. CDR3s include the opening cysteine and the closing phenylalanine or tryptophan. D genes are given only for firm matches. Only part of the rows carry a size: once, few, many, or a class if the clone is expanded.

TRBJ1-1 TRBV4-1 NA 16 TRBD1 CASSPDRVGVNTEAFF TGCGCCAGCAGCCCAGACAGGGTCGGGGTGAACACTGAAGCTTTCTTT
TRBJ2-1 TRBV5-1 NA 15 TRBD2 CASSASGSSYNEQFF TGCGCCAGCAGCGCCAGCGGGAGCTCCTACAATGAGCAGTTCTTC
TRBJ2-1 TRBV6-1 once 14 NA CASSEGGAVNEQFF TGTGCCAGCAGTGAAGGGGGGGCAGTCAATGAGCAGTTCTTC
TRBJ2-7 TRBV7-2 NA 13 NA CASSSTEFYEQYF TGTGCCAGCTCCTCGACAGAGTTCTACGAGCAGTACTTC
TRBJ2-3 TRBV11-1 NA 14 NA CASSFPGATDTQYF TGTGCCAGCAGCTTTCCAGGGGCCACAGATACGCAGTATTTT
TRBJ2-7 TRBV7-9 NA 16 TRBD2 CASSLPDSGGSHEQYF TGTGCCAGCAGCTTGCCAGACAGCGGGGGGTCCCACGAGCAGTACTTC
TRBJ2-7 TRBV7-9 NA 15 NA CASSLRGLGPYEQYF TGTGCCAGCAGCCTCAGGGGCCTTGGGCCCTACGAGCAGTACTTC
TRBJ2-3 TRBV19 NA 13 NA CASSIGVPYTQYF TGTGCCAGTAGTATAGGAGTTCCATATACGCAGTATTTT
TRBJ2-5 TRBV25-1 once 13 NA CASSVPPQETQYF TGTGCCAGCAGTGTCCCCCCGCAAGAGACCCAGTACTTC
TRBJ2-1 TRBV28 NA 15 NA CASTTLGTGANEQFF TGTGCCAGCACCACTCTCGGGACCGGGGCCAATGAGCAGTTCTTC